This TCR beta chain stems from a study of blood T cell repertoires in COVID-19. Overall study: Specimens from acute and convalescent COVID-19 originated in the United States, Italy and Spain.

Here immunoSEQ multiplex PCR was the method, and the copy in TCRdb shows in-frame clones only, minus some. The repertoire holds 350,000 to 550,000 clones, with around nine tenths as singletons. This receptor was taken from a woman aged 25 to 39 with acute or convalescent COVID-19. Sequences were obtained from peripheral blood.

DNA for the CDR3: TGTGCCAGCAGCTCGAAGGACACGTCTAATGAAAAACTGTTTTTT. It yields the protein CASSSKDTSNEKLFF. The gene calls are TRBV5-6 and TRBJ1-4; weak D call: TRBD1 (5 bases). The V end was cut by 3 bases, the J end by 3 bases, with 12 bases between. CDR1 is SGHDT and CDR2 is YYEEEE in the germline V gene. The CDR3 is made up of 15 amino acids.